This T cell receptor beta chain was identified during a study of radiation and T cells in renal cell carcinoma. Time point of the sample: blood 2 weeks post-SBRT. Treatment meaning: 15 Gy SBRT to primary tumor, nephrectomy 4 weeks later. This CDR3 is built from 14 residues. Germline assignment: CDR1 WSHSY and CDR2 SAAADI. Trimming removed 2 bases from V and 6 bases from J, with 11 bases in between. Assay: immunoSEQ multiplex PCR; the TCRdb copy retains only in-frame clones and omits some. The sample contains roughly 80,000 clones, approximately 86% of which appear only once. The chain combines TRBV10-2 with TRBJ2-4, with a tentative D call TRBD2 (7 bases). This clonotype was obtained from a woman aged 45-60 years with renal cell carcinoma. The sequences come from blood, collected from a patient whose treatment included radiotherapy and nephrectomy. CDR3 DNA: TGCGCCAGCAGTGAGCTGGGGGGGCTAAACATTCAGTACTTC. Its protein is CASSELGGLNIQYF.